This T cell receptor (beta chain) was captured in a study of T cells after posttransplantation cyclophosphamide. The table came from immunoSEQ multiplex PCR; TCRdb's copy has only in-frame clones and leaves some out. The data contain roughly 49,000 clones, approximately 86% of them seen just once; the ten biggest clones take up 2.5% to 3%. In germline, CDR1 is MNHEY, CDR2 SMNVEV (reference sequence). CDR3 size: 14 residues. Trimming removed 8 bases from V and 4 bases from J, with 17 bases in between. A few counts support this clone. This sequence originates from a man under 40 with a blood cancer, CMV-positive, and with a related stem cell donor. The rearrangement links TRBV27 to TRBJ1-2; no firm D call. The sequencing sample was made of PBMCs. CDR3 loop: CASAPFGVLYGYTF. CDR3 bases: TGTGCCAGCGCCCCTTTTGGAGTCCTCTATGGCTACACCTTC.